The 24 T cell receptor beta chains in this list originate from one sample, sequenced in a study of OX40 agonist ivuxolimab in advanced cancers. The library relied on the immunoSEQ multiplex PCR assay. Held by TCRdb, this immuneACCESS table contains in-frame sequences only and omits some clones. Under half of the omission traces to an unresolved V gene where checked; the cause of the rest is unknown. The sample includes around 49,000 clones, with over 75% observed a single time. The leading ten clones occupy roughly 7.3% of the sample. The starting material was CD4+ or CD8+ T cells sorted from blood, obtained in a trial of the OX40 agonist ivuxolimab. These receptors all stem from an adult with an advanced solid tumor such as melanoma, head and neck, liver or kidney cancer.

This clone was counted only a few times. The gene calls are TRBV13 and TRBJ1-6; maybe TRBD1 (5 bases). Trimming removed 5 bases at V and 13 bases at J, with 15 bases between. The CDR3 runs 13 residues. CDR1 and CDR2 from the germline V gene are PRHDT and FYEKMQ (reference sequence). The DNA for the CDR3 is TGTGCCAGCAGCAGAGACAGATTTGCCCCCCTCCACTTT. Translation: CASSRDRFAPLHF.

CDR3 DNA sequence: TGTGCCAGCACCGGCGACTACGAGCAGTACTTC. It yields the protein CASTGDYEQYF. The J gene is TRBJ2-5, the V gene TRBV6-5, with unresolved D. The DNA end is more similar to TRBJ2-7, so the J call may be wrong. CDR1 is MNHEY, CDR2 SVGAGI, per germline. This CDR3 contains 11 residues.

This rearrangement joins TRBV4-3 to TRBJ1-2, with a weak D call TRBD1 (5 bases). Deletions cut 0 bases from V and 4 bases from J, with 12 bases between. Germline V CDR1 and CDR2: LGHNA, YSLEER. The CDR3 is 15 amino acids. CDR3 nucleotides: TGCGCCAGCAGCCAAGATCACAGGACTACCTATGGCTACACCTTC. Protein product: CASSQDHRTTYGYTF.

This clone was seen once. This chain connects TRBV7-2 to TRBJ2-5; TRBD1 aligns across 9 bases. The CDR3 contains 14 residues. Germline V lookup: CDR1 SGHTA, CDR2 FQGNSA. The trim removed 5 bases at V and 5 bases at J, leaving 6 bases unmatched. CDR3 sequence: CASSLTGGKETQYF. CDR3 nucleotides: TGTGCCAGCAGCCTTACAGGGGGCAAGGAGACCCAGTACTTC. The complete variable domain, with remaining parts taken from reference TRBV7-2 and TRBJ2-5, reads GAGVSQSPSNKVTEKGKDVELRCDPISGHTALYWYRQSLGQGLEFLIYFQGNSAPDKSGLPSDRFSAERTGGSVSTLTIQRTQQEDSAVYLCASSLTGGKETQYFGPGTRLLVL.

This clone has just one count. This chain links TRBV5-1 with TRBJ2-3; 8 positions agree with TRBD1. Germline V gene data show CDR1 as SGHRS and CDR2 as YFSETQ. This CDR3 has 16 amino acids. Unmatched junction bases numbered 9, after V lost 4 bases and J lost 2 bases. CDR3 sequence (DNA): TGCGCCAGCAGCCTACCGACAGGGGCGATCACAGATACGCAGTATTTT. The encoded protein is CASSLPTGAITDTQYF.

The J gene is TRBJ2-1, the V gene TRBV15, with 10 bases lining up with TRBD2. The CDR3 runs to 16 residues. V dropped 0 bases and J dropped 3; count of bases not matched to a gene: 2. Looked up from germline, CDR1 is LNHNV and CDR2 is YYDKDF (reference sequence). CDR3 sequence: CATSRDLAGDYNEQFF. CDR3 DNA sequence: TGTGCCACCAGCAGAGATCTAGCGGGAGACTACAATGAGCAGTTCTTC.

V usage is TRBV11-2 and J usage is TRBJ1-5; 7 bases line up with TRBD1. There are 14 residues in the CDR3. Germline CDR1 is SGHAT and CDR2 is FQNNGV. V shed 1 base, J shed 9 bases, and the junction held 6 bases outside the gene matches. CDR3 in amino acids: CASSLGRGAGPQHF. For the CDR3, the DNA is TGTGCCAGCAGCTTAGGCAGGGGGGCCGGGCCCCAGCATTTT.

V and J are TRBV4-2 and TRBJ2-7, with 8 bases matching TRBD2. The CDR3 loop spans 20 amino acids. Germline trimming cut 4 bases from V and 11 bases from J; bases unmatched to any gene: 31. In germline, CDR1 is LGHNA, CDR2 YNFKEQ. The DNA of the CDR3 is TGTGCCAGCAGCCCGCGTGGTTCGCCCCCGCTGATAGCGGGATTTAGAAAGGAGTACTTC. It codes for CASSPRGSPPLIAGFRKEYF.

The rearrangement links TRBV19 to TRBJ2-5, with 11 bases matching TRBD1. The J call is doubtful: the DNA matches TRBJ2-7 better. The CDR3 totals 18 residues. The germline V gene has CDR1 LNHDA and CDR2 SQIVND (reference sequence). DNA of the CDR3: TGTGCCAGTAGTGACTTACCGGGACAGGGGGTAAAGTCCTACGAGCAGTACTTC. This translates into CASSDLPGQGVKSYEQYF.

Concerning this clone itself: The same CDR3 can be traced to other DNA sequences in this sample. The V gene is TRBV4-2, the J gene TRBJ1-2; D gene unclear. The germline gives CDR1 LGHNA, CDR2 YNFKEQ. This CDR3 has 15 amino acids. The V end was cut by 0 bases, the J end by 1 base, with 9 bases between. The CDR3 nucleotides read TGTGCCAGCAGCCAAGAGTACAGAAATAACTATGGCTACACCTTC. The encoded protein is CASSQEYRNNYGYTF.

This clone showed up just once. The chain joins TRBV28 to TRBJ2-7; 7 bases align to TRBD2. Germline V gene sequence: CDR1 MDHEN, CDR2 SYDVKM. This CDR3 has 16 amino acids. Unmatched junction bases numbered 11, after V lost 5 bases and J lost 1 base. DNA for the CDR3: TGTGCCAGCAGTCGATCCGGGACTACAATTTCCTACGAGCAGTACTTC. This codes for CASSRSGTTISYEQYF.

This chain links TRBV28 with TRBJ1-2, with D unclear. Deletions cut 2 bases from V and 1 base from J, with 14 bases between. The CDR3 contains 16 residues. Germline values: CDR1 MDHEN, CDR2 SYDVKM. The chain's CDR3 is CASSLIAPKVNYGYTF. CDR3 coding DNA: TGTGCCAGCAGTTTAATCGCTCCAAAAGTTAACTATGGCTACACCTTC.

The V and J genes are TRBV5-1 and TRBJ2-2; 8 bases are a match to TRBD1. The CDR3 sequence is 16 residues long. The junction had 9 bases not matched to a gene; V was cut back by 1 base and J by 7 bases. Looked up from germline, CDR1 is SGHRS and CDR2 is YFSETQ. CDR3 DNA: TGCGCCAGCAGCTTGAGGTCAGGGGGCGCCGGCGGGGAGCTGTTTTTT. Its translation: CASSLRSGGAGGELFF.

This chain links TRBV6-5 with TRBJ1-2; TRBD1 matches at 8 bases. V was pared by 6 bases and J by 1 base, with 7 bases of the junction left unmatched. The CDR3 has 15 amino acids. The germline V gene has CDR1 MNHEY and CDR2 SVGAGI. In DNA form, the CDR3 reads TGTGCCAGCAGGCTCCGGGACAGGTTTAACTATGGCTACACCTTC. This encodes CASRLRDRFNYGYTF.

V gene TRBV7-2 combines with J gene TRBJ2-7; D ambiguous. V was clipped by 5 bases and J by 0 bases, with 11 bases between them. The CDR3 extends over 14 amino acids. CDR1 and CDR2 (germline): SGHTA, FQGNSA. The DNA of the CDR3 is TGTGCCAGCAGCCCCCGAGGATTCTCCTACGAGCAGTACTTC. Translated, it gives CASSPRGFSYEQYF.

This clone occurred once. The CDR3 bases are TGTGCCAGCAGTGCGATGGGACAGGGGGGCTTGGCCCAGCATTTT. Amino acids: CASSAMGQGGLAQHF. The rearrangement uses TRBV2 and TRBJ1-5; TRBD1 matches 11 bases. V was clipped by 4 bases and J by 11 bases; unmatched bases: 10. The CDR3 contains 15 residues. CDR1 is SNHLY, CDR2 FYNNEI, per germline.

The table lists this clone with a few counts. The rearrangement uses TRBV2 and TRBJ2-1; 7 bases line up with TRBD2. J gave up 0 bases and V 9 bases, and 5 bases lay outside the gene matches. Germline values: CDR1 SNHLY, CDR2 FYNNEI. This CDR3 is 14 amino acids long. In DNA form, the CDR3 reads TGTGCCAGTAAGCGGGAAAGCTCCTACAATGAGCAGTTCTTC. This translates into CASKRESSYNEQFF.

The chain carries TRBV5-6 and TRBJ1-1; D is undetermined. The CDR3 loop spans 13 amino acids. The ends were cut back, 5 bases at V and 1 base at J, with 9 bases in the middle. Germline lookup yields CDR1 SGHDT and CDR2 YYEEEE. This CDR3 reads CASSLPPNTEAFF. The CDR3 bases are TGTGCCAGCAGTCTCCCACCGAACACTGAAGCTTTCTTT.

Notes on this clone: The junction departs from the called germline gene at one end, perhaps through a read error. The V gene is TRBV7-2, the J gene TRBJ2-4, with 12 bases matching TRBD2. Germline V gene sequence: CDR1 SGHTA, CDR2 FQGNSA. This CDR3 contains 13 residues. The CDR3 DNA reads TGTGCCAGCAGCCTAACTAGCGGGGGGCCACAGGGGTTC. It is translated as CASSLTSGGPQGF.

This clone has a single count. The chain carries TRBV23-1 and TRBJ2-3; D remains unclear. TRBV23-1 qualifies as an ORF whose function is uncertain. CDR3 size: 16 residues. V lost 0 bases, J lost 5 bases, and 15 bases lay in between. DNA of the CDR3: TGCGCCAGCAGTCAATCCCCGGCAGAGAGATTAGATACGCAGTATTTT. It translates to CASSQSPAERLDTQYF.

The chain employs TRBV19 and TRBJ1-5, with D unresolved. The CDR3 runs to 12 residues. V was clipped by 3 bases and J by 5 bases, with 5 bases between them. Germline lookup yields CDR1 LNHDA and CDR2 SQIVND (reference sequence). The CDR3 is CASSIYDQPQHF. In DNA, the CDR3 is TGTGCCAGTAGTATCTACGATCAGCCCCAGCATTTT.

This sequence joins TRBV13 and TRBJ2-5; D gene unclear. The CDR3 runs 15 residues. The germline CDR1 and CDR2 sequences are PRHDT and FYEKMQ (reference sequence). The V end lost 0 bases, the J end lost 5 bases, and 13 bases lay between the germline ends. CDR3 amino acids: CASSLGSPGLETQYF. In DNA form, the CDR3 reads TGTGCCAGCAGCTTAGGTTCCCCGGGTCTGGAGACCCAGTACTTC.

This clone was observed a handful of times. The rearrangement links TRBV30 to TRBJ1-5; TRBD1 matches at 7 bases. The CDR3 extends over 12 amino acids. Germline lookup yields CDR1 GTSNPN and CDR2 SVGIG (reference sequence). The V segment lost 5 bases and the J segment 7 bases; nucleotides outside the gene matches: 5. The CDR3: CAWETGSQPQHF. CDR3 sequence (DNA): TGTGCCTGGGAGACAGGGAGCCAGCCCCAGCATTTT. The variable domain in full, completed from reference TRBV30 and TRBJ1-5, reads SQTIHQWPATLVQPVGSPLSLECTVEGTSNPNLYWYRQAAGRGLQLLFYSVGIGQISSEVPQNLSASRPQDRQFILSSKKLLLSDSGFYLCAWETGSQPQHFGDGTRLSIL.

The DNA of the CDR3 is TGTGCCAGCAGCCCACCCGGTGGGCAGAACACTGAAGCTTTCTTT. As protein: CASSPPGGQNTEAFF. The V call is TRBV6-5, the J call TRBJ1-1, with D unresolved. The CDR3 sequence is 15 residues long. The V gene lost 6 bases and the J gene lost 1 base, with 15 bases spanning the gap. The germline CDR1 and CDR2 sequences are MNHEY and SVGAGI.